These 13 T cell receptor beta chains share one sample of origin, sequenced in a study of human T cells and chemical hapten exposure. Time point denoted: healthy volunteer bleed at 6 weeks. Blood, whole and unfractionated, served as the source for total RNA extraction. MiXCR was run by TCRdb on the RACE reads, yielding one entry per CDR3 protein. Here the sample spans around 80,000 distinct CDR3 sequences, about 8.6% being singletons. Sequenced material: whole blood. These receptors originate from a male donor in good health. Some clones in this sample may be carry-over from other donors' samples.

This clonotype turned up a few times. The chain has TRBV29-1 and TRBJ1-2; TRBD1 is a possible D gene (5 bases). Germline V CDR1 and CDR2: SQVTM, ANQGSEA. The CDR3 runs to 13 residues. Trimming removed 7 bases from V and 5 bases from J, with 17 bases in between. Here the CDR3 reads CSAEQTGPYGYTF. The CDR3, as DNA: TGCAGCGCCGAGCAGACGGGGCCGTATGGCTACACCTTC.

The chain is built from TRBV7-2 and TRBJ2-2; D possibly uses TRBD1 or TRBD2 (5 bases each). This CDR3 spans 15 amino acids. The V end lost 1 base, the J end lost 4 bases, and 10 bases lay between the germline ends. CDR1 SGHTA and CDR2 FQGNSA come from the germline V gene. CDR3 protein: CASSLEKGTTGELFF. CDR3 in DNA: TGTGCCAGCAGCTTAGAGAAGGGGACCACCGGGGAGCTGTTTTTT.

This clonotype was picked up a small number of times. The chain joins TRBV10-3 to TRBJ1-1; weak D call: TRBD1 (5 bases). CDR3 length: 14 amino acids. Looked up from germline, CDR1 is ENHRY and CDR2 is SYGVKD. V was cut by 7 bases and J by 1 base, with 13 bases left in between. This chain's CDR3 is CAITSQVPNTEAFF. Here the CDR3 DNA reads TGTGCCATCACCTCACAGGTCCCGAACACTGAAGCTTTCTTT.

This clonotype was found a few times. The chain is built from TRBV15 and TRBJ1-5; D remains ambiguous. The CDR3 is 15 amino acids. Trimming cost V 0 bases and J 3 bases, with 9 bases left between them. Per germline, CDR1 LNHNV and CDR2 YYDKDF (reference sequence). The CDR3 spells CATSRETEDNQPQHF. Written as DNA, the CDR3 is TGTGCCACCAGCAGAGAAACAGAAGACAATCAGCCCCAGCATTTT.

In this sample, this clonotype turned up a few times. CDR3 in DNA: TGTGCCAATCAAGTGGACAGGGGCGAGGATACGCAGTATTTT. Encoded protein: CANQVDRGEDTQYF. This chain links TRBV2 with TRBJ2-3, with 9 bases lining up with TRBD1. This CDR3 has 14 amino acids. Germline V gives CDR1 SNHLY, CDR2 FYNNEI. Trimming took 10 bases from V and 6 from J; bases not matched to a gene: 11.

This rearrangement joins TRBV5-1 to TRBJ2-3; D uncertain. Germline assignment: CDR1 SGHRS and CDR2 YFSETQ. The ends were cut back, 0 bases at V and 0 bases at J, with 8 bases in the middle. The CDR3 extends over 15 amino acids. The CDR3 DNA is TGCGCCAGCAGCTTGGCGCCGCCGAGCACAGATACGCAGTATTTT. It specifies CASSLAPPSTDTQYF. Looking up the rest from reference TRBV5-1 and TRBJ2-3 gives the full variable domain: KAGVTQTPRYLIKTRGQQVTLSCSPISGHRSVSWYQQTPGQGLQFLFEYFSETQRNKGNFPGRFSGRQFSNSRSEMNVSTLELGDSALYLCASSLAPPSTDTQYFGPGTRLTVL.

The V gene is TRBV4-1, the J gene TRBJ2-3; the D is unclear. CDR1 and CDR2 from the germline V gene are MGHRA and YSYEKL. This CDR3 has 11 amino acids. Trimming stripped 0 bases from V and 5 bases from J, with 0 bases between. CDR3 region: CASSQEDTQYF. CDR3 in DNA: TGCGCCAGCAGCCAAGAAGATACGCAGTATTTT.

This clonotype was detected only a few times. This chain connects TRBV5-4 to TRBJ1-6; maybe TRBD1 (6 bases). The CDR3 is made up of 14 amino acids. Germline loops: CDR1 SGHNT, CDR2 YYREEE (reference sequence). Trimming stripped 4 bases from V and 5 bases from J, with 10 bases between. This CDR3 reads CASSTYRDNSPLHF. The CDR3 bases are TGTGCCAGCAGCACTTACAGGGATAATTCACCCCTCCACTTT.

This clonotype was seen many times. The chain couples TRBV20-1 to TRBJ1-4; tentatively, D is TRBD1 (6 bases). From germline, CDR1 is DFQATT and CDR2 SNEGSKA (reference sequence). The CDR3 covers 13 residues. V shed 3 bases and J shed 10 bases, with 15 bases lying between them. The DNA for the CDR3 is TGCAGTGCTAGCGAGGACTTAGGGGGAAAACTGTTTTTT. Encoded protein: CSASEDLGGKLFF.

This clonotype was seen more than once but under ten times. V is TRBV6-1 and J is TRBJ2-3, with D maybe TRBD2 (6 bases). The CDR3 length is 15 residues. CDR1 and CDR2 (germline): MNHNS, SASEGT. V was clipped by 4 bases and J by 4 bases, with 15 bases between them. CDR3 nucleotide sequence: TGTGCCAGCAGTGTATTAGCGGATGGGCCAGATACGCAGTATTTT. Its protein is CASSVLADGPDTQYF.

In regard to this clonotype: This sequence may be a read error, since a much larger clone differs from it by one base. The chain carries TRBV5-1 and TRBJ1-1; no clear D gene. Germline V gives CDR1 SGHRS, CDR2 YFSETQ. The V gene lost 6 bases and the J gene lost 0 bases, with 9 bases spanning the gap. The CDR3 spans 13 residues. This CDR3 reads CASIAVMNTEAFF. As DNA, the CDR3 is TGCGCCAGCATCGCAGTCATGAACACTGAAGCTTTCTTT.

This clonotype was counted ten times or more. This chain links TRBV7-2 with TRBJ2-3; D unclear. V gave up 3 bases and J gave up 0 bases, with 13 bases separating them. In germline, CDR1 is SGHTA, CDR2 FQGNSA. This CDR3 has 16 amino acids. The CDR3 sequence: CASSLSQTPSTDTQYF. The DNA of the CDR3 is TGTGCCAGCAGCTTGAGTCAGACCCCGAGCACAGATACGCAGTATTTT.

The chain combines TRBV3-1 with TRBJ2-1; D may be TRBD2 (6 bases). V lost 0 bases to trimming and J lost 10 bases, with 19 bases between them. This CDR3 spans 16 amino acids. Germline V lookup: CDR1 LGHDT, CDR2 YNNKEL (reference sequence). The CDR3 coding sequence is TGTGCCAGCAGCCAAGATTTAGCGGAAATTCCGCGGGAGCAGTTCTTC. Amino acid sequence: CASSQDLAEIPREQFF.